This TCR beta chain was captured in a study of cytomegalovirus exposure and HLA in healthy donors. General study findings and limits: Per published reports, the classifier diagnosed cytomegalovirus status with high specificity and sensitivity.

This clone was seen just once. The antigen is unknown. Sequenced by immunoSEQ multiplex PCR; TCRdb stores in-frame clones only, minus some. The sample holds approximately 210,000 clones, almost 90% seen once. The germline V and J ends were trimmed by 5 bases and 3 bases, with 26 bases remaining between them. CDR3 length: 18 amino acids. The V gene's germline CDR1 is SEHNR and CDR2 FQNEAQ (reference sequence). V and J are TRBV7-9 and TRBJ2-7, with D maybe TRBD1 (6 bases). The sequencing input was PBMCs. The receptor was isolated from a woman aged 18-30 years in good health and CMV-seronegative. The CDR3 spells CASSPSVDSVRNYYEQYF. The CDR3 DNA follows: TGTGCCAGCAGCCCCTCAGTGGACAGTGTCCGTAACTACTACGAGCAGTACTTC.